This T cell receptor beta chain was sequenced during a study of metastatic and nonmetastatic thyroid tumors. Overall study: The authors compared repertoires across blood and tumor or nodule tissue from malignant and benign thyroid patients.

No treatment had been given to any patient before thyroid surgery. With MiXCR, TCRdb reprocessed the PCR reads. The sample lists several thousand clones; approximately 14% were seen once. Study results and caveats: The reported finding was significantly higher TCR beta diversity in malignant thyroid tumors relative to benign nodules, in blood and tumor.

This clone ranks as medium-sized. Antigen specificity is unknown. One end of the junction varies from germline; a read error may be responsible. Source material: blood. This receptor was taken from a female donor with papillary thyroid cancer or a benign thyroid nodule (not recorded which). Some clones in this sample may be carry-over from other donors' samples.

The CDR3 sequence: CASSSYTGELFF. DNA for the CDR3: TGTGCCAGCAGTTCTTACACGGGGGAGCTGTTTTTT. The chain joins TRBV7-2 to TRBJ2-2, with D uncertain. CDR3 length: 12 residues. Germline V gene lookup returns CDR1 SGHTA and CDR2 FQGNSA.